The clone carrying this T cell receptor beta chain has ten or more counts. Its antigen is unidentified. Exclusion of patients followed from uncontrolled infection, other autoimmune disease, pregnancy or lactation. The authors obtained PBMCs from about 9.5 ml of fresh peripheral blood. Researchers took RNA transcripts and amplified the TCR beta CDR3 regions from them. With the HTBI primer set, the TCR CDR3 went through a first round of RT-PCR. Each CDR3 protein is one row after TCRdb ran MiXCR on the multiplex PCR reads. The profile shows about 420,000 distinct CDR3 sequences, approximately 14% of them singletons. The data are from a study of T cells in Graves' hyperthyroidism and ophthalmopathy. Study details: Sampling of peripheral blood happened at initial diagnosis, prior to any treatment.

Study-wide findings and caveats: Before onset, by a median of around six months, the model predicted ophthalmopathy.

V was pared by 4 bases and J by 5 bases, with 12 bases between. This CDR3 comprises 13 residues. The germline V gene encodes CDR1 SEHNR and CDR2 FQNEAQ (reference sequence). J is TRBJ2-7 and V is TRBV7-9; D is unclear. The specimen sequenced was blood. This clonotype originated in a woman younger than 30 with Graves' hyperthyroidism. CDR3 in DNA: TGTGCCAGCAGCTCCCCACCCCCGGACGAGCAGTACTTC. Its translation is CASSSPPPDEQYF.